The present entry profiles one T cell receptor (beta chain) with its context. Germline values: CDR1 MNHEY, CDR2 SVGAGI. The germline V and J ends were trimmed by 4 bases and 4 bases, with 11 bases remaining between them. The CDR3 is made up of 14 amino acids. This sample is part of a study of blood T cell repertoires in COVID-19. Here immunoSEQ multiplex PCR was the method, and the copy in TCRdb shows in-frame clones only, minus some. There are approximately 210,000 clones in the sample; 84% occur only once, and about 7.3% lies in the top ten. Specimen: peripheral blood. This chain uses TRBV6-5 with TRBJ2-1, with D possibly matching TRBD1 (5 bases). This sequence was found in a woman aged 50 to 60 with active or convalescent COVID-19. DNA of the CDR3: TGTGCCAGCAGTTCTGTAGGGGATTACAATGAGCAGTTCTTC. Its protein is CASSSVGDYNEQFF.